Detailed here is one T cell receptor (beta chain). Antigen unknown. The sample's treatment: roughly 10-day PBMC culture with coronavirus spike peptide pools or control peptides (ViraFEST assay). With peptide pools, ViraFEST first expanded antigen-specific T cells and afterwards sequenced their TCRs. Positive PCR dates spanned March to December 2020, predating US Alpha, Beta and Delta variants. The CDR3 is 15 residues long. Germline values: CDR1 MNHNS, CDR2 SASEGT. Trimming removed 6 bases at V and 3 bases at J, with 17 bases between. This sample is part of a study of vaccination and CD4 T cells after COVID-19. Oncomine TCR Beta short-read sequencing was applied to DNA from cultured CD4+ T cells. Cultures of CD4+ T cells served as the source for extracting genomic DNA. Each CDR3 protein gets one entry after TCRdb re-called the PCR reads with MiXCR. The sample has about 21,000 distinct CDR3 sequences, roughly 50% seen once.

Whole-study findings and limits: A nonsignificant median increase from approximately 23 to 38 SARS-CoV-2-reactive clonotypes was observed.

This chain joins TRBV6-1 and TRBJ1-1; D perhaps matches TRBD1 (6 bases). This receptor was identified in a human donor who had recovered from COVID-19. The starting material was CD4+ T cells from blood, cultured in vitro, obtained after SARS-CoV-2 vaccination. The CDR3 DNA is TGTGCCAGCAGGCCCGCCGCGGACAGCTACACTGAAGCTTTCTTT. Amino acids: CASRPAADSYTEAFF.